The clone carrying this T cell receptor beta chain has only a few counts. The source of the sample is a study of T cells after yellow fever vaccination. At the level of the study: Low-cell-number fractions underwent preparation using SMART-Seq v4 Ultra Low Input.

TCRdb used MiXCR to reprocess the 5' RACE reads, holding one entry per CDR3 protein. Of over 150,000 distinct CDR3 sequences in the sample, less than 9% are singletons; the top ten hold roughly 2.5%. In germline, CDR1 is SGHTA, CDR2 FQGNSA. V was cut by 2 bases and J by 5 bases, with 4 bases left in between. The CDR3 has 12 amino acids. The sequence was obtained from a man aged 18 to 30 who received the YFV17D yellow fever vaccine. The sequences come from CD4+ T cells sorted from PBMCs, collected less than 6 days after the first yellow fever vaccination. The gene calls are TRBV7-2 and TRBJ2-1, with no clear D. CDR3: CASSLWHNEQFF. As DNA, the CDR3 is TGTGCCAGCAGCTTATGGCACAATGAGCAGTTCTTC.